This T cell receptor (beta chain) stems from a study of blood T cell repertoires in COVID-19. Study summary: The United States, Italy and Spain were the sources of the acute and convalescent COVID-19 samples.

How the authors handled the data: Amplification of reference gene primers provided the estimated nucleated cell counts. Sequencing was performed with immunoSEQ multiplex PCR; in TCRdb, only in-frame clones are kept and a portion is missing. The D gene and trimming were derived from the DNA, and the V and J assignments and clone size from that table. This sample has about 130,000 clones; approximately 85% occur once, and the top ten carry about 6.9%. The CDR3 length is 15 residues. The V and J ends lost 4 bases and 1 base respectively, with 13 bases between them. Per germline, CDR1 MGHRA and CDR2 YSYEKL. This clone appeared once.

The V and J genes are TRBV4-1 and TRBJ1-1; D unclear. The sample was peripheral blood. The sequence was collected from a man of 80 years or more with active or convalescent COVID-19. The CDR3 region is CASSRLEGRNTEAFF. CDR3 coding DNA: TGCGCCAGCAGCCGCCTTGAGGGTAGGAACACTGAAGCTTTCTTT.